This T cell receptor (beta chain) was found in a study of T cell repertoires in cytomegalovirus infection. Study observations and caveats: HLA-C-restricted TCR beta clonotypes specific for CMV led the ex vivo response.

About this clonotype itself: Its cognate antigen is unknown.

A single record per CDR3 protein comes from TCRdb applying MiXCR to the reads. Among about 180,000 distinct CDR3 sequences listed, about 22% were seen once. This sequence was found in a human donor in good health (CMV status not recorded). Some clones in this sample may be carry-over from other donors' samples. Material: CD8+ T cells from cultured PBMCs, obtained from culture after CMV antigen stimulation.

This CDR3 reads CASATLGTSPTEQYF. In DNA, the CDR3 is TGTGCCAGCGCCACTCTAGGGACTAGCCCGACCGAGCAGTACTTC. The chain joins TRBV27 to TRBJ2-7, with 9 bases fitting TRBD2. CDR1 is MNHEY and CDR2 is SMNVEV in the germline V gene (reference sequence). Trimming took 8 bases from V and 6 from J; bases not matched to a gene: 14. CDR3 length: 15 residues.